The 24 T cell receptor beta chains below come from one sample, sequenced in a study of cytomegalovirus exposure and HLA in healthy donors. With 60 Vbeta and 13 Jbeta primers, the PCR was carried out. Sequencing was performed with immunoSEQ multiplex PCR; in TCRdb, only in-frame clones are kept and a portion is missing. Here the sample spans 95,000 to 150,000 clones, around two thirds being singletons. Sequenced sample: PBMCs. The origin of the receptors is a woman aged 40 to 50 in good health and CMV-seropositive.

This clone was found many times. The chain has TRBV7-9 and TRBJ1-6; D gene unclear. The V gene lost 5 bases and the J gene lost 7 bases, with 9 bases spanning the gap. Per germline, CDR1 SEHNR and CDR2 FQNEAQ (reference sequence). The CDR3 covers 13 residues. The CDR3 bases are TGTGCCAGCAGCCCACGACTGAATTCACCCCTCCACTTT. Its translation: CASSPRLNSPLHF.

The chain uses TRBV7-9 and TRBJ2-1, with D maybe TRBD2 (6 bases). V was pared by 5 bases and J by 3 bases, with 17 bases between. In germline, CDR1 is SEHNR, CDR2 FQNEAQ (reference sequence). CDR3 length: 16 amino acids. The CDR3 is CASSPLTGELYNEQFF. CDR3 nucleotide sequence: TGTGCCAGCAGCCCTCTAACGGGGGAGCTCTACAATGAGCAGTTCTTC. The full variable domain, rest sourced from reference TRBV7-9 and TRBJ2-1, is DTGVSQNPRHKITKRGQNVTFRCDPISEHNRLYWYRQTLGQGPEFLTYFQNEAQLEKSRLLSDRFSAERPKGSFSTLEIQRTEQGDSAMYLCASSPLTGELYNEQFFGPGTRLTVL.

This chain uses TRBV18 with TRBJ1-1, with a tentative D call TRBD1 (6 bases). CDR1 and CDR2 (germline): KGHSH, LQKENI. V was pared by 1 base and J by 1 base, with 7 bases between. CDR3 length equals 14 residues. CDR3 protein: CASSPQGENTEAFF. The CDR3 DNA reads as TGTGCCAGCTCACCACAGGGGGAGAACACTGAAGCTTTCTTT.

On this clone itself: The junction and the germline gene differ at one end; a read error may be behind it. The chain couples TRBV18 to TRBJ2-1; 9 bases are a match to TRBD1. Germline loops: CDR1 KGHSH, CDR2 LQKENI. This CDR3 is 15 amino acids long. For the CDR3, the DNA is TGTGCCAGCTCAGCACCGGGACAGGGCTCCAATGAGCAGTTCTTC. This sequence encodes CASSAPGQGSNEQFF.

The chain is built from TRBV18 and TRBJ1-3; D is uncertain. Germline V gene lookup returns CDR1 KGHSH and CDR2 LQKENI. CDR3 size: 14 residues. Deletions cut 4 bases from V and 3 bases from J, with 10 bases between. The CDR3 DNA is TGTGCCAGCTCACGCGAGCGGGGTGGAAACACCATATATTTT. This gives the protein CASSRERGGNTIYF.

The J gene is TRBJ1-1, the V gene TRBV19; 7 nucleotides align to TRBD1. Germline V gene lookup returns CDR1 LNHDA and CDR2 SQIVND (reference sequence). V shed 9 bases, J shed 0 bases, and the junction held 7 bases outside the gene matches. This CDR3 is built from 14 residues. The CDR3: CARKQGQLNTEAFF. In nucleotides, the CDR3 is TGTGCCAGAAAACAGGGACAGCTGAACACTGAAGCTTTCTTT.

The V call is TRBV11-2, the J call TRBJ1-2; 7 bases match TRBD1. Trimming took 0 bases from V and 3 from J; bases not matched to a gene: 7. CDR3 size: 16 residues. The germline gives CDR1 SGHAT, CDR2 FQNNGV. The CDR3 nucleotides read TGTGCCAGCAGCTTAGATCAGGGGGATCGCTACTATGGCTACACCTTC. This translates into CASSLDQGDRYYGYTF. Combining the CDR3 with reference TRBV11-2 and TRBJ1-2 gives the whole variable domain EAGVAQSPRYKIIEKRQSVAFWCNPISGHATLYWYQQILGQGPKLLIQFQNNGVVDDSQLPKDRFSAERLKGVDSTLKIQPAKLEDSAVYLCASSLDQGDRYYGYTFGSGTRLTVV.

In DNA form, the CDR3 reads TGTGCCAGCAGCAACCGACTAGCTTTAGAGACCCAGTACTTC. Translating it yields CASSNRLALETQYF. V usage is TRBV13 and J usage is TRBJ2-5, with 7 positions matching TRBD2. The junction had 7 bases not matched to a gene; V was cut back by 5 bases and J by 4 bases. The germline gives CDR1 PRHDT, CDR2 FYEKMQ (reference sequence). The CDR3 has 14 residues.

V usage is TRBV7-2 and J usage is TRBJ1-1; TRBD1 matches at 8 bases. Trimming at V came to 1 base and at J to 11 bases, leaving 6 bases not matched to a gene. Germline CDR1 reads SGHTA; CDR2 reads FQGNSA. The CDR3 is made up of 13 amino acids. The DNA for the CDR3 is TGTGCCAGCAGCTTAGGGAGGGACAGGATGGCTTTCTTT. It translates to CASSLGRDRMAFF. Full variable domain (outside the CDR3, taken from reference TRBV7-2 and TRBJ1-1): GAGVSQSPSNKVTEKGKDVELRCDPISGHTALYWYRQSLGQGLEFLIYFQGNSAPDKSGLPSDRFSAERTGGSVSTLTIQRTQQEDSAVYLCASSLGRDRMAFFGQGTRLTVV.

The chain joins TRBV4-3 to TRBJ2-6, with 7 positions matching TRBD1. CDR3 length equals 15 residues. CDR1 and CDR2 (germline): LGHNA, YSLEER. After removal of 4 bases from V and 4 bases from J, the junction contained 4 bases not matched to a gene. The CDR3 reads CASSPTGAGANVLTF. CDR3 sequence (DNA): TGCGCCAGCAGCCCAACAGGGGCAGGGGCCAACGTCCTGACTTTC.

The rearrangement joins TRBV18 to TRBJ1-1; 10 nucleotides agree with TRBD1. This CDR3 is 15 amino acids long. Germline V CDR1 and CDR2: KGHSH, LQKENI. The V segment lost 4 bases and the J segment 6 bases; nucleotides outside the gene matches: 8. The CDR3 bases are TGTGCCAGCTCACACTTGGGACAGGGGTTCGCTGAAGCTTTCTTT. Protein: CASSHLGQGFAEAFF.

This chain joins TRBV5-4 and TRBJ2-3, with D unresolved. The CDR3 loop spans 11 amino acids. Trimming took 2 bases from V and 5 from J, leaving 3 bases between them. Germline V CDR1 and CDR2: SGHNT, YYREEE (reference sequence). CDR3: CASSFGDTQYF. The CDR3 DNA reads TGTGCCAGCAGCTTCGGAGATACGCAGTATTTT.

The CDR3 is CASSEEYFKEGPASTDTQYF. The CDR3 region has the DNA TGTGCCAGCAGTGAAGAATACTTCAAGGAGGGCCCAGCTAGCACAGATACGCAGTATTTT. The chain couples TRBV6-1 to TRBJ2-3, with D perhaps matching TRBD2 (6 bases). Trimming pared 1 base from V and 0 bases from J, leaving 23 bases between. The CDR3 has 20 amino acids. From germline, CDR1 is MNHNS and CDR2 SASEGT.

This clone was seen more than once but under ten times. The CDR3 nucleotides read TGTGCCAGCAGCATGGGGGGTGATGAGCAGTTCTTC. It yields the protein CASSMGGDEQFF. The chain has TRBV9 and TRBJ2-1, with a tentative D call TRBD2 (6 bases). The V gene's germline CDR1 is SGDLS and CDR2 YYNGEE. V lost 4 bases to trimming and J lost 8 bases, with 10 bases between them. CDR3 length: 12 residues. The full variable domain, rest sourced from reference TRBV9 and TRBJ2-1, is DSGVTQTPKHLITATGQRVTLRCSPRSGDLSVYWYQQSLDQGLQFLIQYYNGEERAKGNILERFSAQQFPDLHSELNLSSLELGDSALYFCASSMGGDEQFFGPGTRLTVL.

A few counts support this clone. This rearrangement joins TRBV5-1 to TRBJ1-6; D gene uncertain. In germline, CDR1 is SGHRS, CDR2 YFSETQ. The ends were cut back, 4 bases at V and 7 bases at J, with 15 bases in the middle. CDR3 size: 15 residues. The CDR3 nucleotides read TGCGCCAGCAGCGTTCAGGCCCCTGAGAATTCACCCCTCCACTTT. Amino acids: CASSVQAPENSPLHF.

CDR3: CASSRDRGEGQPQHF. The CDR3 DNA follows: TGTGCCAGCAGCCGGGACAGGGGGGAGGGTCAGCCCCAGCATTTT. This sequence joins TRBV6-5 and TRBJ1-5; 11 bases line up with TRBD1. V shed 6 bases and J 6 bases; nucleotides not matched to a gene: 7. The CDR3 extends over 15 amino acids. Germline CDR1 reads MNHEY; CDR2 reads SVGAGI.

J is TRBJ1-2 and V is TRBV10-1, with D unresolved. CDR3 size: 14 residues. Germline CDR1 WNHNN, CDR2 SYGVQD (reference sequence). V was shortened by 8 bases and J by 7 bases, with 20 bases between the two germline ends. CDR3 residues: CASQFLRTRGGYTF. The CDR3 nucleotides are TGCGCCAGCCAATTCCTCAGGACTCGGGGTGGCTACACCTTC.

The chain joins TRBV7-2 to TRBJ2-1; TRBD2 might be the D (6 bases). The V end lost 1 base, the J end lost 5 bases, and 15 bases lay between the germline ends. CDR3 length: 16 amino acids. Per the germline V gene, CDR1 is SGHTA and CDR2 is FQGNSA. The CDR3 coding sequence is TGTGCCAGCAGCTTAGTATTTGGCGGAGGGAACAATGAGCAGTTCTTC. Translated, it gives CASSLVFGGGNNEQFF.

The CDR3 reads CASSPWDRDRYGYTF. In DNA, the CDR3 is TGTGCCAGCAGCCCCTGGGACAGGGATAGGTATGGCTACACCTTC. This rearrangement joins TRBV13 to TRBJ1-2; 9 bases agree with TRBD1. The CDR3 loop spans 15 amino acids. J gave up 5 bases and V 5 bases, and 9 bases lay outside the gene matches. Germline-derived CDR1 and CDR2 are PRHDT and FYEKMQ (reference sequence).

This chain uses TRBV14 with TRBJ2-2, with D perhaps matching TRBD1 (6 bases). CDR1 and CDR2 (germline): SGHDN, FVKESK. Trimming pared 9 bases from V and 4 bases from J, leaving 12 bases between. The CDR3 loop spans 13 amino acids. CDR3 coding DNA: TGTGCCAGTACAGGGAGTCGCACCGGGGAGCTGTTTTTT. Translation gives CASTGSRTGELFF.

The V and J genes are TRBV4-1 and TRBJ1-6; possibly TRBD1 for D (5 bases). The ends were cut back, 0 bases at V and 19 bases at J, with 16 bases in the middle. Germline CDR1 is MGHRA and CDR2 is YSYEKL. The CDR3 runs to 13 residues. CDR3 region: CASSQDPSGKVHF. CDR3 DNA sequence: TGCGCCAGCAGCCAAGATCCGTCAGGGAAGGTACACTTT.

This clone was counted a few times. The chain uses TRBV28 and TRBJ2-7; D is perhaps TRBD1 (6 bases). The V end lost 5 bases, the J end lost 3 bases, and 29 bases lay between the germline ends. Looked up from germline, CDR1 is MDHEN and CDR2 is SYDVKM. The CDR3 has 19 amino acids. CDR3 DNA: TGTGCCAGCAGTCTCCCACGTTCCAGGGACACGGGAAACCTCTACGAGCAGTACTTC. Translating it yields CASSLPRSRDTGNLYEQYF.

The chain links TRBV2 to TRBJ1-3; D remains unclear. The CDR3 extends over 16 amino acids. The V gene lost 3 bases and the J gene lost 4 bases, with 16 bases spanning the gap. Germline V gene data show CDR1 as SNHLY and CDR2 as FYNNEI. CDR3 in DNA: TGTGCCAGCAGTGAGGCTACCCCGGGGTCAGGAAACACCATATATTTT. It encodes CASSEATPGSGNTIYF.

The CDR3 bases are TGTGCCAGCGGAGGAGGTCCCACTGAAGCTTTCTTT. The encoded protein is CASGGGPTEAFF. The chain links TRBV6-5 to TRBJ1-1; D gene uncertain. V was trimmed by 8 bases and J by 4 bases, leaving 11 bases between them. This CDR3 region has 12 residues. Germline CDR1 reads MNHEY; CDR2 reads SVGAGI.